Below are 19 T cell receptor beta chains sequenced from a single sample in a study of blood T cell repertoires in COVID-19. Clones were sequenced by immunoSEQ multiplex PCR, and TCRdb holds only the in-frame ones, with some missing. The data show some 300,000 clones, 89% seen once. Sequenced: peripheral blood. Receptors originate from a woman in her twenties or thirties with COVID-19, enrolled during active disease.

The chain has TRBV9 and TRBJ2-5, with 7 bases matching TRBD1. Losses at the gene ends were 2 bases for V and 5 bases for J; bases not matched to a gene: 6. This CDR3 is 14 amino acids long. CDR1 is SGDLS and CDR2 is YYNGEE in the germline V gene. CDR3 sequence (DNA): TGTGCCAGCAGCGTTCAGCCCAGGGGGGAGACCCAGTACTTC. It is translated as CASSVQPRGETQYF.

V is TRBV19 and J is TRBJ1-2; 8 nucleotides agree with TRBD1. CDR1 is LNHDA and CDR2 is SQIVND in the germline V gene (reference sequence). The CDR3 has 14 amino acids. The J segment lost 7 bases and the V segment lost 7 bases, leaving 11 bases of the junction unmatched. The DNA of the CDR3 is TGTGCCAGTAAAGCAGGACAGGGAATACTTGGCTACACCTTC. Translated, it gives CASKAGQGILGYTF.

The chain couples TRBV4-1 to TRBJ1-1; no definite D call. CDR3 length equals 14 residues. Germline V gene sequence: CDR1 MGHRA, CDR2 YSYEKL. Trimming took 4 bases from V and 8 from J, leaving 17 bases between them. CDR3 amino acids: CASSRNSKSGEAFF. The CDR3 nucleotides are TGCGCCAGCAGCCGAAACAGCAAATCGGGGGAAGCTTTCTTT.

This clone came up once. The chain has TRBV11-3 and TRBJ1-2; weak D call: TRBD1 (6 bases). V gave up 4 bases and J gave up 4 bases, with 13 bases separating them. The CDR3 consists of 14 residues. Germline V gene sequence: CDR1 SGHNT, CDR2 YENEEA. For the CDR3, the DNA is TGTGCCAGCAGCTCTTGGACAGAGGGCTATGGCTACACCTTC. This codes for CASSSWTEGYGYTF.

This chain connects TRBV5-4 to TRBJ1-1; 8 nucleotides agree with TRBD1. This CDR3 is 16 amino acids long. V lost 4 bases and J lost 3; bases outside the gene matches: 11. CDR1 is SGHNT, CDR2 YYREEE, per germline (reference sequence). The CDR3 nucleotides read TGTGCCAGCAGCGCCTCAGGGGGCGCGTTTGACACTGAAGCTTTCTTT. It translates to CASSASGGAFDTEAFF.

The rearrangement links TRBV12-3 or TRBV12-4 to TRBJ1-1; unclear D gene. The CDR3 runs to 12 residues. Trimming left V 6 bases short and J 14 bases short, with 19 bases between. CDR3 sequence reads: CASSPSYAGWFF. CDR3 in DNA: TGTGCCAGCAGCCCCTCCTACGCAGGCTGGTTCTTT.

The chain has TRBV11-1 and TRBJ1-6; D is possibly TRBD1 (5 bases). The CDR3 length is 14 residues. CDR1 and CDR2 from the germline V gene are SGHAT and FQDESV (reference sequence). Trimming left V 2 bases short and J 5 bases short, with 7 bases between. CDR3 nucleotides: TGTGCCAGCAGCTTACGGGGGAATAATTCACCCCTCCACTTT. Translated: CASSLRGNNSPLHF.

V gene TRBV2 combines with J gene TRBJ2-4, with TRBD1 identical over 7 bases. Germline CDR1 and CDR2: SNHLY and FYNNEI. The CDR3 contains 14 residues. Trimming cost V 6 bases and J 2 bases; bases outside gene matches: 4. The CDR3 DNA is TGTGCCAGCAGGAAACAGGGGCCCAAAAACATTCAGTACTTC. It yields the protein CASRKQGPKNIQYF.

The chain couples TRBV3-1 (or the pseudogene TRBV3-2) to TRBJ1-1, with D perhaps TRBD1 (5 bases). The CDR3 consists of 13 residues. Trimming cost V 10 bases and J 3 bases, with 15 bases left between them. Germline CDR1 and CDR2: LGHDT and YNNKEL (reference sequence). CDR3: CATRARGDTEAFF. The CDR3 region has the DNA TGTGCCACTCGGGCGCGGGGGGACACTGAAGCTTTCTTT.

The chain links TRBV7-9 to TRBJ2-3, with no clear D. Germline V CDR1 and CDR2: SEHNR, FQNEAQ (reference sequence). V lost 1 base and J lost 1, with 6 bases in between. The CDR3 runs to 14 residues. DNA of the CDR3: TGTGCCAGCAGCTTAGGGCTAGGCACAGATACGCAGTATTTT. It translates to CASSLGLGTDTQYF.

V and J are TRBV6-6 and TRBJ1-5; tentatively, D is TRBD1 (6 bases). The CDR3 contains 14 residues. Trimming cost V 0 bases and J 6 bases, with 9 bases left between them. Germline CDR1 MNHNY, CDR2 SVGAGI (reference sequence). The CDR3 DNA reads TGTGCCAGCAGTTACTCGACAGGAGCTCAGCCCCAGCATTTT. This translates into CASSYSTGAQPQHF.

The rearrangement joins TRBV7-9 to TRBJ2-1; 8 bases map to TRBD1. The V gene end was trimmed by 5 bases and the J gene end by 5 bases; junction bases not matched to a gene: 8. The CDR3 is 15 amino acids. Germline CDR1 SEHNR, CDR2 FQNEAQ (reference sequence). The CDR3 DNA sequence: TGTGCCAGCAGCCCCGGACAGGGAATCAACAATGAGCAGTTCTTC. As protein: CASSPGQGINNEQFF. Based on the CDR3 plus reference TRBV7-9 and TRBJ2-1, the full variable domain is DTGVSQNPRHKITKRGQNVTFRCDPISEHNRLYWYRQTLGQGPEFLTYFQNEAQLEKSRLLSDRFSAERPKGSFSTLEIQRTEQGDSAMYLCASSPGQGINNEQFFGPGTRLTVL.

The chain recombines TRBV5-6 with TRBJ1-4; D call uncertain. Deletions cut 0 bases from V and 4 bases from J, with 10 bases between. Germline V gene lookup returns CDR1 SGHDT and CDR2 YYEEEE. There are 15 residues in the CDR3. The CDR3 DNA follows: TGTGCCAGCAGCTTGGACGGTGGGCGTAATGAAAAACTGTTTTTT. Amino acids: CASSLDGGRNEKLFF.

This clone appeared a single time. The genes are TRBV10-3 and TRBJ2-3; D may be TRBD2 (6 bases). CDR1 and CDR2 (germline): ENHRY, SYGVKD. The CDR3 runs to 16 residues. Trimming left V 0 bases short and J 2 bases short, with 12 bases between. CDR3: CAISESRSGDTDTQYF. The DNA of the CDR3 is TGTGCCATCAGTGAGTCGAGGTCGGGGGACACAGATACGCAGTATTTT.

The rearrangement links TRBV6-2 or TRBV6-3 to TRBJ1-2, with a tentative D call TRBD1 (5 bases). In germline, CDR1 is MNHEY, CDR2 SVGEGT. V shed 6 bases and J shed 5 bases, with 22 bases lying between them. The CDR3 extends over 16 amino acids. The CDR3 nucleotides are TGTGCCAGCAGCCCTGTGGCGTTTCGGACAAATTATGGCTACACCTTC. It encodes CASSPVAFRTNYGYTF.

The chain uses TRBV9 and TRBJ1-1, with TRBD1 matching over 8 bases. The V gene end was trimmed by 3 bases and the J gene end by 6 bases; junction bases not matched to a gene: 7. The CDR3 consists of 14 residues. CDR1 is SGDLS and CDR2 is YYNGEE in the germline V gene. CDR3 sequence: CASSARQGIAEAFF. For the CDR3, the DNA is TGTGCCAGCAGCGCGAGACAGGGGATAGCTGAAGCTTTCTTT.

The rearrangement uses TRBV7-9 and TRBJ2-2; 9 bases align to TRBD2. This CDR3 is built from 16 residues. V lost 5 bases and J lost 7; bases outside the gene matches: 11. Germline V gene data show CDR1 as SEHNR and CDR2 as FQNEAQ (reference sequence). The CDR3 DNA is TGTGCCAGCAGCCGGCCGGGTAGCGGGGGTTTCGGGGAGCTGTTTTTT. Its protein is CASSRPGSGGFGELFF.

The rearrangement uses TRBV27 and TRBJ1-2, with 9 bases identical to TRBD1. CDR3 length: 15 residues. The V gene end was trimmed by 6 bases and the J gene end by 3 bases; junction bases not matched to a gene: 8. Germline loops: CDR1 MNHEY, CDR2 SMNVEV (reference sequence). The CDR3 nucleotides are TGTGCCAGCAGCCCGGGACAGGGCTTTTACTATGGCTACACCTTC. This codes for CASSPGQGFYYGYTF.

The J gene is TRBJ2-3, the V gene TRBV24-1; 7 bases match TRBD1. Germline V gene data show CDR1 as KGHDR and CDR2 as SFDVKD. The CDR3 totals 18 residues. Germline trimming cut 5 bases from V and 3 bases from J; bases unmatched to any gene: 16. CDR3 residues: CATSGLSTGTVSTDTQYF. The CDR3 region has the DNA TGTGCCACCAGTGGCCTTTCTACCGGGACAGTGTCAACAGATACGCAGTATTTT.